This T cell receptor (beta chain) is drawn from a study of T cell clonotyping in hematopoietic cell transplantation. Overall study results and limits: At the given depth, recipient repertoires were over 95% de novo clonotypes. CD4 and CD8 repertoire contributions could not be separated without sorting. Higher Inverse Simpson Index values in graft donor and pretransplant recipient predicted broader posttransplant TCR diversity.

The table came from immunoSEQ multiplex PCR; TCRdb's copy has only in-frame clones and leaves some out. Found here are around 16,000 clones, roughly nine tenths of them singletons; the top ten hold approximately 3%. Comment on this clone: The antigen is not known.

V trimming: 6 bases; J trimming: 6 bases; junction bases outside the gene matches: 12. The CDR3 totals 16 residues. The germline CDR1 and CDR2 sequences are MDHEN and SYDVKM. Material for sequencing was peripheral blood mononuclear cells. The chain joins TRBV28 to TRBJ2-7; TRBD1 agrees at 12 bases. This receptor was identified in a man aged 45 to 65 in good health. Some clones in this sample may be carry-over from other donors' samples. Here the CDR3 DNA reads TGTGCCAGCAGACTTATTCCGGGACAGGGGGCACTCGAGCAGTACTTC. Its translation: CASRLIPGQGALEQYF.